The rows below give T cell receptor beta chains drawn from one sample of a study of T-cell reconstitution after alpha-beta-depleted transplantation in children. MiXCR, applied by TCRdb to the PCR reads, yields one record per CDR3 protein. The sample comprises a few hundred thousand distinct CDR3 sequences, around 19% of which are singletons, and more than 2.5% rests with the top ten. Source: PBMCs from the stem cell graft donor, taken from the stem cell graft. These receptor sequences come from a human donor who donated a stem cell graft to a child with acute lymphoblastic leukemia. Each CDR3 is given with its conserved first and last residue. Each record gives: clone size, CDR3 length, D gene, J gene, V gene, CDR3 protein, CDR3 DNA. A D gene is named only where the DNA matches it firmly. Where a row states a size, it is once, few, many or the class of an expanded clone; other rows omit it.

clone size: .
CDR3 length: 15
D gene: TRBD1
J gene: TRBJ2-5
V gene: TRBV28
CDR3 protein: CASSFWTGGEETQYF
CDR3 DNA: TGTGCCAGCAGTTTTTGGACAGGGGGCGAGGAGACCCAGTACTTC

clone size: .
CDR3 length: 13
D gene: .
J gene: TRBJ2-1
V gene: TRBV5-1
CDR3 protein: CASTRGWGNEQFF
CDR3 DNA: TGCGCCTCAACCCGGGGCTGGGGCAATGAGCAGTTCTTC

clone size: .
CDR3 length: 16
D gene: .
J gene: TRBJ2-2
V gene: TRBV7-9
CDR3 protein: CASSPQRAAGTGELFF
CDR3 DNA: TGTGCCAGCAGCCCCCAGAGGGCCGCGGGCACCGGGGAGCTGTTTTTT

clone size: .
CDR3 length: 16
D gene: .
J gene: TRBJ2-2
V gene: TRBV10-2
CDR3 protein: CASSGSTGSGTGELFF
CDR3 DNA: TGCGCCAGCAGTGGGTCAACAGGGTCGGGCACCGGGGAGCTGTTTTTT

clone size: .
CDR3 length: 15
D gene: .
J gene: TRBJ2-7
V gene: TRBV14
CDR3 protein: CASSHSRTASYEQYF
CDR3 DNA: TGTGCCAGCAGCCATAGCAGGACAGCCTCCTACGAGCAGTACTTC

clone size: .
CDR3 length: 16
D gene: TRBD1
J gene: TRBJ1-4
V gene: TRBV20-1
CDR3 protein: CSARAGQGLTREKLFF
CDR3 DNA: TGCAGTGCTAGAGCAGGACAGGGATTGACGCGTGAAAAACTGTTTTTT

clone size: few
CDR3 length: 16
D gene: TRBD1
J gene: TRBJ2-1
V gene: TRBV6-5
CDR3 protein: CASSSDQGAPNNEQFF
CDR3 DNA: TGTGCCAGCAGTTCAGACCAGGGGGCTCCGAACAATGAGCAGTTCTTC

clone size: few
CDR3 length: 17
D gene: .
J gene: TRBJ2-5
V gene: TRBV5-1
CDR3 protein: CASSLPSAGRTQETQYF
CDR3 DNA: TGCGCCAGCAGCTTACCTAGCGCAGGAAGGACCCAAGAGACCCAGTACTTC

clone size: few
CDR3 length: 18
D gene: .
J gene: TRBJ1-6
V gene: TRBV6-5
CDR3 protein: CASSFTPTANSYNSPLHF
CDR3 DNA: TGTGCCAGCAGTTTTACCCCGACAGCTAACTCCTATAATTCACCCCTCCACTTT

clone size: .
CDR3 length: 15
D gene: .
J gene: TRBJ1-5
V gene: TRBV7-9
CDR3 protein: CASSSGLHSNQPQHF
CDR3 DNA: TGTGCCAGCAGCTCGGGACTCCATTCCAATCAGCCCCAGCATTTT

clone size: few
CDR3 length: 12
D gene: .
J gene: TRBJ2-2
V gene: TRBV12-3/TRBV12-4
CDR3 protein: CASSAPIGELFF
CDR3 DNA: TGTGCCAGCAGCGCCCCCATCGGGGAGCTGTTTTTT

clone size: .
CDR3 length: 12
D gene: .
J gene: TRBJ1-2
V gene: TRBV12-3/TRBV12-4
CDR3 protein: CASSSGLAGYTF
CDR3 DNA: TGTGCCAGCAGCTCCGGTTTGGCTGGCTACACCTTC

clone size: few
CDR3 length: 15
D gene: .
J gene: TRBJ2-7
V gene: TRBV6-5
CDR3 protein: CASSYRFSGSYEQYF
CDR3 DNA: TGTGCCAGCAGTTACCGGTTCTCAGGATCCTACGAGCAGTACTTC

clone size: .
CDR3 length: 15
D gene: TRBD2
J gene: TRBJ2-1
V gene: TRBV20-1
CDR3 protein: CSAKAAAGGPHEQFF
CDR3 DNA: TGCAGTGCCAAGGCGGCAGCGGGAGGGCCCCATGAGCAGTTCTTC

clone size: .
CDR3 length: 15
D gene: .
J gene: TRBJ2-3
V gene: TRBV2
CDR3 protein: CASSDGRSFTDTQYF
CDR3 DNA: TGTGCCAGCAGTGACGGACGAAGCTTCACAGATACGCAGTATTTT

clone size: few
CDR3 length: 15
D gene: .
J gene: TRBJ2-3
V gene: TRBV6-1
CDR3 protein: CASSEGLGSTDTQYF
CDR3 DNA: TGTGCCAGCAGTGAAGGACTCGGCAGCACAGATACGCAGTATTTT

clone size: few
CDR3 length: 16
D gene: .
J gene: TRBJ1-1
V gene: TRBV4-1
CDR3 protein: CASSQDTASMNTEAFF
CDR3 DNA: TGCGCCAGCAGCCAAGATACGGCGAGCATGAACACTGAAGCTTTCTTT

clone size: .
CDR3 length: 14
D gene: .
J gene: TRBJ1-6
V gene: TRBV12-3/TRBV12-4
CDR3 protein: CASSLMGDNSPLHF
CDR3 DNA: TGTGCCAGCAGTTTAATGGGCGATAATTCACCCCTCCACTTT

clone size: few
CDR3 length: 16
D gene: .
J gene: TRBJ2-7
V gene: TRBV11-2
CDR3 protein: CASSLEGRSYLYEQYF
CDR3 DNA: TGTGCCAGCAGCTTAGAAGGCAGGTCCTACCTCTACGAGCAGTACTTC

clone size: few
CDR3 length: 11
D gene: .
J gene: TRBJ1-2
V gene: TRBV6-5
CDR3 protein: CASRTGYGYTF
CDR3 DNA: TGTGCCAGCAGAACAGGCTATGGCTACACCTTC

clone size: few
CDR3 length: 13
D gene: .
J gene: TRBJ2-7
V gene: TRBV7-9
CDR3 protein: CASSPMGMSEQYF
CDR3 DNA: TGTGCCAGCAGCCCTATGGGCATGTCCGAGCAGTACTTC

clone size: few
CDR3 length: 19
D gene: TRBD2
J gene: TRBJ2-7
V gene: TRBV27
CDR3 protein: CASSLGRGTSGRAPYEQYF
CDR3 DNA: TGTGCCAGCAGTTTAGGTCGGGGGACTAGCGGGAGGGCCCCCTACGAGCAGTACTTC

clone size: .
CDR3 length: 16
D gene: .
J gene: TRBJ1-3
V gene: TRBV6-2/TRBV6-3
CDR3 protein: CASSSQKASSGNTIYF
CDR3 DNA: TGTGCCAGCAGTTCCCAGAAGGCCAGCTCTGGAAACACCATATATTTT

clone size: few
CDR3 length: 14
D gene: TRBD2
J gene: TRBJ2-1
V gene: TRBV6-1
CDR3 protein: CASRGLAVYNEQFF
CDR3 DNA: TGTGCCAGCAGGGGACTAGCGGTCTACAATGAGCAGTTCTTC

clone size: .
CDR3 length: 15
D gene: .
J gene: TRBJ2-7
V gene: TRBV12-3/TRBV12-4
CDR3 protein: CASSLPRGGLSEQYF
CDR3 DNA: TGTGCCAGCAGTTTACCCAGGGGAGGGCTTAGCGAGCAGTACTTC

clone size: .
CDR3 length: 12
D gene: .
J gene: TRBJ1-1
V gene: TRBV27
CDR3 protein: CASIAGSTEAFF
CDR3 DNA: TGTGCCAGCATTGCGGGTTCCACTGAAGCTTTCTTT

clone size: few
CDR3 length: 12
D gene: TRBD2
J gene: TRBJ2-5
V gene: TRBV7-9
CDR3 protein: CASAGGQETQYF
CDR3 DNA: TGTGCCAGCGCGGGGGGGCAAGAGACCCAGTACTTC

clone size: .
CDR3 length: 13
D gene: .
J gene: TRBJ1-1
V gene: TRBV5-1
CDR3 protein: CASSLGGNGEAFF
CDR3 DNA: TGCGCCAGCAGCTTGGGAGGTAATGGTGAAGCTTTCTTT

clone size: few
CDR3 length: 13
D gene: TRBD1
J gene: TRBJ1-5
V gene: TRBV19
CDR3 protein: CASSQGGVQPQHF
CDR3 DNA: TGTGCCAGTAGTCAAGGGGGCGTTCAGCCCCAGCATTTT

clone size: few
CDR3 length: 18
D gene: .
J gene: TRBJ2-1
V gene: TRBV6-1
CDR3 protein: CASSPGLGAGSSYNEQFF
CDR3 DNA: TGTGCCAGCAGTCCCGGTTTGGGAGCAGGGAGCTCCTACAATGAGCAGTTCTTC

clone size: .
CDR3 length: 14
D gene: TRBD2
J gene: TRBJ2-1
V gene: TRBV20-1
CDR3 protein: CSASYSSGNNEQFF
CDR3 DNA: TGCAGTGCTAGCTATTCTAGCGGAAACAATGAGCAGTTCTTC

clone size: .
CDR3 length: 12
D gene: .
J gene: TRBJ2-7
V gene: TRBV12-3/TRBV12-4
CDR3 protein: CASSSYGYEQYF
CDR3 DNA: TGTGCCAGCAGTTCGTACGGCTACGAGCAGTACTTC

clone size: .
CDR3 length: 17
D gene: TRBD2
J gene: TRBJ2-1
V gene: TRBV20-1
CDR3 protein: CSAPGLAGGHSYNEQFF
CDR3 DNA: TGCAGTGCTCCTGGACTAGCGGGAGGCCACTCCTACAATGAGCAGTTCTTC

clone size: few
CDR3 length: 15
D gene: TRBD1
J gene: TRBJ2-2
V gene: TRBV6-1
CDR3 protein: CASSDRGRGTGELFF
CDR3 DNA: TGTGCCAGCAGTGACAGGGGGCGTGGCACCGGGGAGCTGTTTTTT

clone size: .
CDR3 length: 12
D gene: .
J gene: TRBJ1-5
V gene: TRBV5-8
CDR3 protein: CASRTDNQPQHF
CDR3 DNA: TGTGCCAGCAGAACAGATAATCAGCCCCAGCATTTT

clone size: few
CDR3 length: 16
D gene: TRBD2
J gene: TRBJ2-2
V gene: TRBV6-5
CDR3 protein: CASSTFKAGGPGELFF
CDR3 DNA: TGTGCCAGCAGTACGTTCAAAGCGGGAGGCCCCGGGGAGCTGTTTTTT

clone size: .
CDR3 length: 13
D gene: .
J gene: TRBJ2-5
V gene: TRBV15
CDR3 protein: CATKARGLETQYF
CDR3 DNA: TGTGCCACCAAGGCCAGGGGCCTAGAGACCCAGTACTTC

clone size: few
CDR3 length: 13
D gene: .
J gene: TRBJ2-5
V gene: TRBV5-4
CDR3 protein: CASSQGGQETQYF
CDR3 DNA: TGTGCCAGCAGCCAGGGGGGTCAAGAGACCCAGTACTTC

clone size: few
CDR3 length: 15
D gene: TRBD2
J gene: TRBJ2-1
V gene: TRBV5-1
CDR3 protein: CASTFLAGGNNEQFF
CDR3 DNA: TGCGCCAGCACATTTCTAGCGGGGGGTAACAATGAGCAGTTCTTC

clone size: .
CDR3 length: 18
D gene: .
J gene: TRBJ2-7
V gene: TRBV25-1
CDR3 protein: CASSAPKGSTTSSYEQYF
CDR3 DNA: TGTGCCAGCAGTGCACCGAAGGGGTCGACAACGAGCTCCTACGAGCAGTACTTC

clone size: .
CDR3 length: 12
D gene: TRBD1
J gene: TRBJ2-7
V gene: TRBV12-3/TRBV12-4
CDR3 protein: CASGDRVYEQYF
CDR3 DNA: TGTGCCAGCGGGGACAGGGTGTACGAGCAGTACTTC

clone size: .
CDR3 length: 18
D gene: .
J gene: TRBJ2-3
V gene: TRBV12-3/TRBV12-4
CDR3 protein: CASSFRSPGGLSQGTQYF
CDR3 DNA: TGTGCCAGCAGTTTTCGCTCACCTGGGGGCCTCTCGCAGGGTACGCAGTATTTT

clone size: few
CDR3 length: 17
D gene: .
J gene: TRBJ1-5
V gene: TRBV19
CDR3 protein: CASSISQGEEPNQPQHF
CDR3 DNA: TGTGCCAGTAGTATATCCCAGGGTGAGGAACCGAATCAGCCCCAGCATTTT

clone size: .
CDR3 length: 18
D gene: .
J gene: TRBJ1-3
V gene: TRBV11-2
CDR3 protein: CASSLEAYSPSSGNTIYF
CDR3 DNA: TGTGCCAGCAGCTTAGAGGCGTACAGCCCGAGCTCTGGAAACACCATATATTTT

clone size: .
CDR3 length: 14
D gene: .
J gene: TRBJ1-2
V gene: TRBV29-1
CDR3 protein: CSVEDAAIFYGYTF
CDR3 DNA: TGCAGCGTTGAAGATGCGGCGATTTTCTATGGCTACACCTTC

clone size: .
CDR3 length: 15
D gene: .
J gene: TRBJ1-5
V gene: TRBV5-1
CDR3 protein: CASSRVGGLGQPQHF
CDR3 DNA: TGCGCCAGCAGCCGAGTGGGGGGGCTTGGTCAGCCCCAGCATTTT

clone size: few
CDR3 length: 19
D gene: .
J gene: TRBJ2-1
V gene: TRBV11-1
CDR3 protein: CASSLAPKGASGDYNEQFF
CDR3 DNA: TGTGCCAGCAGCTTAGCTCCTAAGGGGGCTAGCGGAGACTACAATGAGCAGTTCTTC

clone size: .
CDR3 length: 17
D gene: TRBD2
J gene: TRBJ2-1
V gene: TRBV7-3
CDR3 protein: CASSLKRLAGRGDEQFF
CDR3 DNA: TGTGCCAGCAGCTTAAAGAGACTAGCGGGCCGAGGGGATGAGCAGTTCTTC

clone size: few
CDR3 length: 14
D gene: .
J gene: TRBJ2-2
V gene: TRBV7-9
CDR3 protein: CASSLTSPPGELFF
CDR3 DNA: TGTGCCAGCAGCCTTACTAGTCCCCCCGGGGAGCTGTTTTTT

clone size: few
CDR3 length: 12
D gene: .
J gene: TRBJ2-7
V gene: TRBV5-6
CDR3 protein: CASRGWGHEQYF
CDR3 DNA: TGTGCCAGCAGGGGTTGGGGCCACGAGCAGTACTTC

clone size: few
CDR3 length: 15
D gene: TRBD2
J gene: TRBJ2-7
V gene: TRBV5-1
CDR3 protein: CASRGLAGGLAEQYF
CDR3 DNA: TGCGCCAGCAGGGGACTAGCGGGAGGGCTGGCCGAGCAGTACTTC

clone size: .
CDR3 length: 14
D gene: TRBD2
J gene: TRBJ2-5
V gene: TRBV7-3
CDR3 protein: CASSLGAGTETQYF
CDR3 DNA: TGTGCCAGCAGCTTAGGAGCGGGGACAGAGACCCAGTACTTC

clone size: .
CDR3 length: 15
D gene: .
J gene: TRBJ1-1
V gene: TRBV29-1
CDR3 protein: CSVEDWQGLEERAFF
CDR3 DNA: TGCAGCGTTGAAGATTGGCAGGGATTGGAGGAGCGAGCTTTCTTT

clone size: few
CDR3 length: 14
D gene: .
J gene: TRBJ1-1
V gene: TRBV4-1
CDR3 protein: CASSQMLGNTEAFF
CDR3 DNA: TGCGCCAGCAGCCAAATGTTGGGGAACACTGAAGCTTTCTTT

clone size: many
CDR3 length: 15
D gene: .
J gene: TRBJ2-1
V gene: TRBV5-1
CDR3 protein: CASRTGSGGYNEQFF
CDR3 DNA: TGCGCCAGCAGGACGGGGAGCGGAGGCTACAATGAGCAGTTCTTC

clone size: .
CDR3 length: 16
D gene: .
J gene: TRBJ1-3
V gene: TRBV18
CDR3 protein: CASSSGTLYSGNTIYF
CDR3 DNA: TGTGCCAGCTCAAGCGGGACACTATACTCTGGAAACACCATATATTTT

clone size: few
CDR3 length: 15
D gene: .
J gene: TRBJ2-3
V gene: TRBV7-9
CDR3 protein: CASSLRRLGGDTQYF
CDR3 DNA: TGTGCCAGCAGCTTGCGACGCTTAGGGGGAGATACGCAGTATTTT

clone size: few
CDR3 length: 13
D gene: TRBD1
J gene: TRBJ2-7
V gene: TRBV10-3
CDR3 protein: CAISGQGANEQYF
CDR3 DNA: TGTGCCATCAGTGGACAGGGGGCTAACGAGCAGTACTTC

clone size: many
CDR3 length: 14
D gene: .
J gene: TRBJ2-5
V gene: TRBV5-1
CDR3 protein: CASRNTLEGETQYF
CDR3 DNA: TGCGCCAGCAGAAACACCCTCGAAGGGGAGACCCAGTACTTC